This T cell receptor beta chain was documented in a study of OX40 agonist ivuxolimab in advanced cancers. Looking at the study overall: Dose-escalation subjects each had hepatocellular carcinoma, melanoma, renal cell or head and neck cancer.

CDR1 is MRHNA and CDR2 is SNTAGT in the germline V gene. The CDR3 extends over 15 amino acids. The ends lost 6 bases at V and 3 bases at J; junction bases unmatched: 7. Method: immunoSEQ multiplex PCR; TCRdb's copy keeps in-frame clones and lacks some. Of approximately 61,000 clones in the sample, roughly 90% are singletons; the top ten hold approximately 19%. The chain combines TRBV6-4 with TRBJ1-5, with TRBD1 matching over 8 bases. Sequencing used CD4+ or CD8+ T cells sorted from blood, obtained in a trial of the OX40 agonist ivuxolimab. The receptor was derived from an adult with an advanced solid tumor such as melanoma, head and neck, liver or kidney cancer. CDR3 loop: CASSVAGGDNQPQHF. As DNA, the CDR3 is TGTGCCAGCAGCGTCGCAGGGGGCGACAATCAGCCCCAGCATTTT.